The source of this TCR beta chain is a study of blood T cell repertoires in COVID-19. At the level of the study: The analysed material was cDNA or gDNA that came from T cells, B-cell-depleted T cells, or PBMCs.

This clone is a singleton in its sample. Other DNA sequences of this sample code for an identical CDR3. Trimming took 4 bases from V and 0 from J, leaving 10 bases between them. The CDR3 is made up of 15 amino acids. The germline V gene has CDR1 MNHEY and CDR2 SVGAGI. Per the authors' pipeline: Amplifying reference gene primers gave estimates of nucleated cell counts. Clones were read by immunoSEQ multiplex PCR, and TCRdb kept only the in-frame ones, dropping some. V, J and clone size derive from that table, while D and trimming were established from the DNA sequence. The data hold approximately 82,000 clones, with approximately 92% observed a single time.

The source is a woman aged 55 to 70 with active COVID-19. The sequencing sample was made of peripheral blood. V usage is TRBV6-5 and J usage is TRBJ1-5; perhaps TRBD1 as D (6 bases). The CDR3 DNA reads TGTGCCAGCAGTTTACAGGGTAATAGCAATCAGCCCCAGCATTTT. Translating gives CASSLQGNSNQPQHF.